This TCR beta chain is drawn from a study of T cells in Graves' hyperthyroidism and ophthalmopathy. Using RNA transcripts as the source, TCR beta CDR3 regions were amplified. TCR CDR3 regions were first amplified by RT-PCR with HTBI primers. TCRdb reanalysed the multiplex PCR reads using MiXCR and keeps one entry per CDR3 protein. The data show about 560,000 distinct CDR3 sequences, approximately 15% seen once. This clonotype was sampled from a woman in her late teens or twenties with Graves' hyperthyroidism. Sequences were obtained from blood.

As DNA, the CDR3 is TGCAGCGTTCGGACAGGGGGAAGCTACGAGCAGTACTTC. Its translation is CSVRTGGSYEQYF. The V gene is TRBV29-1, the J gene TRBJ2-7, with TRBD1 matching 10 bases. V gave up 5 bases and J gave up 3 bases; unmatched junction bases: 4. Germline-derived CDR1 and CDR2 are SQVTM and ANQGSEA. The CDR3 totals 13 residues.